The 25 T cell receptor beta chains below come from one sample, sequenced in a study of T cells expressing NK-cell markers. After re-calling the 5' RACE reads, TCRdb lists one entry per CDR3 protein, DNA absent. This sample contains about 20,000 distinct CDR3 sequences. Material for sequencing was blood T cells: a sorted CD56 or NKG2C T cell subset, CD4+ or CD8+ T cells, or bulk PBMC T cells (not recorded which). The receptors were sampled from a man aged 18-75 years in good health.

This CDR3 is CASSSWTGQLTDTQYF. The V gene is TRBV7-6, the J gene TRBJ2-3; TCRdb designates TRBD1, a call that cannot be tested without DNA. CDR1 and CDR2 from the germline V gene are SGHVS and FNYEAQ. CDR3 length equals 16 residues.

This chain links TRBV12-3 or TRBV12-4 with TRBJ2-2; the D call from TCRdb, TRBD2, cannot be confirmed without DNA. CDR3 length: 13 amino acids. The CDR3 is CASSPRRTGELFF.

The chain couples TRBV19 to TRBJ2-3; the TCRdb D gene call, TRBD1, has no DNA to confirm it. Per the germline V gene, CDR1 is LNHDA and CDR2 is SQIVND (reference sequence). This CDR3 spans 20 amino acids. The CDR3 here is CASSRVGTGGPRAHVGTQYF.

The chain employs TRBV4-1 and TRBJ1-1; with no DNA, the TCRdb D assignment of TRBD1 cannot be verified. The germline V gene has CDR1 MGHRA and CDR2 YSYEKL. This CDR3 region has 17 residues. CDR3 in amino acids: CASSSRTGLAGNTEAFF.

The gene calls are TRBV20-1 and TRBJ2-7; the D call of TRBD1 rests on TCRdb alone, since no DNA is present to check it. This CDR3 contains 15 residues. From germline, CDR1 is DFQATT and CDR2 SNEGSKA (reference sequence). CDR3 in amino acids: CSAPGQGAAFGEQYF.

V is TRBV2 and J is TRBJ2-1; checking the TCRdb D call of TRBD1 is not possible without DNA. CDR1 is SNHLY and CDR2 is FYNNEI in the germline V gene. The CDR3 length is 15 residues. CDR3 in amino acids: CASSEEVQVYNEQFF.

V and J are TRBV12-3 or TRBV12-4 and TRBJ1-3; checking the TCRdb D call of TRBD1 is not possible without DNA. This CDR3 has 14 residues. The CDR3: CASSLERGGNTIYF.

The V and J genes are TRBV29-1 and TRBJ1-2; with no DNA, the TCRdb D assignment of TRBD1 cannot be verified. The V gene's germline CDR1 is SQVTM and CDR2 ANQGSEA. The CDR3 loop spans 11 amino acids. The CDR3 is CSVYREDGYTF.

The chain recombines TRBV12-3 or TRBV12-4 with TRBJ2-7. The length of the CDR3 is 12 residues. The CDR3 here is CASSPTSYEQYF.

The V gene is TRBV5-1, the J gene TRBJ2-3; the D call of TRBD1 rests on TCRdb alone, since no DNA is present to check it. CDR3 size: 18 residues. Germline loops: CDR1 SGHRS, CDR2 YFSETQ. The CDR3 protein is CASRPYSGTATSTDTQYF.

The gene calls are TRBV6-1 and TRBJ1-1. CDR1 is MNHNS and CDR2 is SASEGT in the germline V gene. This CDR3 spans 14 amino acids. CDR3 sequence reads: CASSALGGGTEAFF.

This chain joins TRBV11-2 and TRBJ2-1; TCRdb names TRBD1, which stays unverified in the absence of DNA. The CDR3 loop spans 14 amino acids. Per the germline V gene, CDR1 is SGHAT and CDR2 is FQNNGV. Here the CDR3 reads CASRGQARYNEQFF.

The CDR3 spells CSASEGSAYEQYF. The chain joins TRBV20-1 to TRBJ2-7. The CDR3 has 13 residues. The V gene's germline CDR1 is DFQATT and CDR2 SNEGSKA (reference sequence).

The chain links TRBV25-1 to TRBJ1-2; TCRdb returns TRBD1, unconfirmable since there is no DNA. The CDR3 contains 15 residues. Germline values: CDR1 MGHDK, CDR2 SYGVNS. The CDR3: CASSEYNRGDYGYTF.

The rearrangement uses TRBV7-2 and TRBJ1-1; TCRdb's D gene call, TRBD1, goes unchecked for lack of DNA. The CDR3 has 14 residues. The germline V gene has CDR1 SGHTA and CDR2 FQGNSA. This CDR3 is CASSPFGQYTEAFF.

This clonotype is medium-sized by frequency. The chain employs TRBV6-2 or TRBV6-3 and TRBJ2-2; the D gene TCRdb calls, TRBD2, cannot be checked with no DNA. This CDR3 is built from 14 residues. The germline CDR1 and CDR2 sequences are MNHEY and SVGEGT. Here the CDR3 reads CASSRGGDAGELFF.

This chain joins TRBV4-1 and TRBJ2-3. CDR3 length: 15 residues. Per germline, CDR1 MGHRA and CDR2 YSYEKL. The CDR3 is CASSQDGVPTDTQYF.

The chain uses TRBV6-2 or TRBV6-3 and TRBJ2-7; checking the TCRdb D call of TRBD1 is not possible without DNA. The CDR3 covers 18 residues. Germline V gene data show CDR1 as MNHEY and CDR2 as SVGEGT. The CDR3 loop reads CASSYQPNRQGLAYEQYF.

The CDR3 here is CASSGPRTGRETQYF. V and J are TRBV2 and TRBJ2-5; TCRdb indicates TRBD1, and absent DNA this call remains unverified. CDR1 and CDR2 from the germline V gene are SNHLY and FYNNEI. This CDR3 is 15 amino acids long.

CDR3 residues: CASSLAQGQRRYNEQFF. The genes are TRBV5-1 and TRBJ2-1; TCRdb calls TRBD2, which cannot be checked without DNA. Germline V gives CDR1 SGHRS, CDR2 YFSETQ. The CDR3 runs 17 residues.

The chain employs TRBV5-1 and TRBJ2-1; the TCRdb D gene call, TRBD2, has no DNA to confirm it. Germline CDR1 reads SGHRS; CDR2 reads YFSETQ. CDR3 length: 15 amino acids. The CDR3 loop is CASSYTSGGANEQFF.

This rearrangement joins TRBV28 to TRBJ2-2; TCRdb returns TRBD2, unconfirmable since there is no DNA. This CDR3 has 18 amino acids. CDR1 is MDHEN, CDR2 SYDVKM, per germline. The CDR3 here is CASSLLIAGGPDTGELFF.

The chain recombines TRBV12-3 or TRBV12-4 with TRBJ2-7; the TCRdb D gene call, TRBD2, has no DNA to confirm it. CDR3 size: 15 residues. CDR3 residues: CASSSRSLAGYEQYF.

The chain links TRBV28 to TRBJ2-7; with no DNA, the TCRdb D assignment of TRBD1 cannot be verified. Germline loops: CDR1 MDHEN, CDR2 SYDVKM. CDR3 length: 11 residues. This chain's CDR3 is CASKGSYEQYF.

The V call is TRBV20-1, the J call TRBJ1-2; the D call of TRBD1 rests on TCRdb alone, since no DNA is present to check it. The CDR3 is 13 amino acids. CDR1 is DFQATT, CDR2 SNEGSKA, per germline (reference sequence). This chain's CDR3 is CSVWSTGIYGYTF.